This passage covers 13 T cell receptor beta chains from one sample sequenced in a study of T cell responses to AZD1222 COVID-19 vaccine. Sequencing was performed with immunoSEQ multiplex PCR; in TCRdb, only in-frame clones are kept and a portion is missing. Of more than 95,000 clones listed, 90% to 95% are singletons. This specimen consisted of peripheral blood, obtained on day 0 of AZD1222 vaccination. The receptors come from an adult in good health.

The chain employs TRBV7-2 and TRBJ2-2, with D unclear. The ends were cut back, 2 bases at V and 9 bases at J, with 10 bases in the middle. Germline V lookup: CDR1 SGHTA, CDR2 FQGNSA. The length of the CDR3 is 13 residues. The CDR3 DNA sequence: TGTGCCAGCAGCTTAACGGTGACCAGGGAGCTGTTTTTT. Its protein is CASSLTVTRELFF.

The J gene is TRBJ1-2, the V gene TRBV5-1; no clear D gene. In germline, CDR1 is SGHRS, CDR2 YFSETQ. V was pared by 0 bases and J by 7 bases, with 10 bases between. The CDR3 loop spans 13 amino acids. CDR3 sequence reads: CASSLEGRGGYTF. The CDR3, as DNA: TGCGCCAGCAGCTTGGAGGGCCGTGGTGGCTACACCTTC. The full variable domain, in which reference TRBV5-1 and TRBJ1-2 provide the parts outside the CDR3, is KAGVTQTPRYLIKTRGQQVTLSCSPISGHRSVSWYQQTPGQGLQFLFEYFSETQRNKGNFPGRFSGRQFSNSRSEMNVSTLELGDSALYLCASSLEGRGGYTFGSGTRLTVV.

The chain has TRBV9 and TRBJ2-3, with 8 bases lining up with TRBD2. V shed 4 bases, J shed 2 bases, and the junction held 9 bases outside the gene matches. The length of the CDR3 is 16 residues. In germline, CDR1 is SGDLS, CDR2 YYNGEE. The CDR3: CASSPSAGETTDTQYF. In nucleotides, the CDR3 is TGTGCCAGCAGCCCTTCAGCGGGAGAGACCACAGATACGCAGTATTTT.

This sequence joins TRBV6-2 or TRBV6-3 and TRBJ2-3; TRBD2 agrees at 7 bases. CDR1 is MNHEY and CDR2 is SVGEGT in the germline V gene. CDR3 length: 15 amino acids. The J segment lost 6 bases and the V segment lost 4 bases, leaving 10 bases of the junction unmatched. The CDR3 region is CASSSLPSGGDTQYF. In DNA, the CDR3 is TGTGCCAGCAGTTCCCTGCCTAGCGGTGGGGATACGCAGTATTTT.

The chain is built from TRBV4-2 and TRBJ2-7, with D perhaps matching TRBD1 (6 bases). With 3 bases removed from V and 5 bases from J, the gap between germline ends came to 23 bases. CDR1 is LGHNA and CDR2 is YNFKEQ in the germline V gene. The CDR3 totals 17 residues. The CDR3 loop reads CASSHHPDTLGANEQYF. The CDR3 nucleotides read TGTGCCAGCAGCCACCACCCTGATACTCTGGGGGCCAACGAGCAGTACTTC.

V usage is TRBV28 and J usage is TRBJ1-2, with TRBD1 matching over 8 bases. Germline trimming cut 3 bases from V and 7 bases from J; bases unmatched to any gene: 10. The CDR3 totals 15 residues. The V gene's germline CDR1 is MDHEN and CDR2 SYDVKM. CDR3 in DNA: TGTGCCAGCAGTTTGGCAGGGGGCGCTTGGGCTGGCTACACCTTC. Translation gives CASSLAGGAWAGYTF.

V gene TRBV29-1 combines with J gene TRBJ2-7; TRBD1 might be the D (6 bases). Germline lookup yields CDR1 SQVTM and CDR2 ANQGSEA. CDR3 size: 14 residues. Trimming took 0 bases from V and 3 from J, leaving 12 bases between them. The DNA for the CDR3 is TGCAGCGTTGAAGATCTCGGCAGGGGCTACGAGCAGTACTTC. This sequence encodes CSVEDLGRGYEQYF.

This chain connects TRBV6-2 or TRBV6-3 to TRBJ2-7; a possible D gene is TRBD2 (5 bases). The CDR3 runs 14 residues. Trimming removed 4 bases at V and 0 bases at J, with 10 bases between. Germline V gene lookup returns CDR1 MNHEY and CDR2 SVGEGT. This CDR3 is CASSFGESSYEQYF. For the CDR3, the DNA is TGTGCCAGCAGTTTCGGGGAAAGCTCCTACGAGCAGTACTTC.

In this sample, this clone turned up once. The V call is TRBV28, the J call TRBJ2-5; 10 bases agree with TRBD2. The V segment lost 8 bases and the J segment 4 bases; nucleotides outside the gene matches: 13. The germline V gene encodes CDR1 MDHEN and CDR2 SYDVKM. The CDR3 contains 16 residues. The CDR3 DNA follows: TGTGCCAGCCGCGAGTCTCTAGCGGGAGTTAGAGAGACCCAGTACTTC. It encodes CASRESLAGVRETQYF.

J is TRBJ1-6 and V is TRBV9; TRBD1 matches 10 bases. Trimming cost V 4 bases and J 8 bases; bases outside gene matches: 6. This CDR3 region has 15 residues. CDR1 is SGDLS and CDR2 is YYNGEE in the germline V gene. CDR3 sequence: CASSSRDRGDSPLHF. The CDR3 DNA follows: TGTGCCAGCAGCTCCCGGGACAGGGGTGATTCACCCCTCCACTTT. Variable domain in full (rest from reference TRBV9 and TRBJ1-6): DSGVTQTPKHLITATGQRVTLRCSPRSGDLSVYWYQQSLDQGLQFLIQYYNGEERAKGNILERFSAQQFPDLHSELNLSSLELGDSALYFCASSSRDRGDSPLHFGNGTRLTVT.

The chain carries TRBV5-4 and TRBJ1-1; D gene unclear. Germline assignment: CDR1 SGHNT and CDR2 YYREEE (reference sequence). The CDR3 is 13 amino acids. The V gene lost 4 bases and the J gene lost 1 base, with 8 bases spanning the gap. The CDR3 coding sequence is TGTGCCAGCAGCCGGCTGAGGAACACTGAAGCTTTCTTT. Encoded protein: CASSRLRNTEAFF.

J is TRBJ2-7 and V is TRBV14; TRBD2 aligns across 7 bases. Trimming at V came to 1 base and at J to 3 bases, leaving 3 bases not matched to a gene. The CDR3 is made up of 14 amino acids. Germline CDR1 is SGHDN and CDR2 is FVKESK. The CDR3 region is CASSQGEGGYEQYF. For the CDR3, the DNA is TGTGCCAGCAGCCAAGGGGAGGGAGGCTACGAGCAGTACTTC.

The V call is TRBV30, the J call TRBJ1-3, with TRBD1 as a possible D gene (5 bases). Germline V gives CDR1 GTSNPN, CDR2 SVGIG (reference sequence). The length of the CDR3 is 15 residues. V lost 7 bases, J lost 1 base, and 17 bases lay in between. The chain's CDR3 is CALTPEGFSGNTIYF. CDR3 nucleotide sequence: TGTGCCTTAACCCCGGAGGGGTTTTCTGGAAACACCATATATTTT. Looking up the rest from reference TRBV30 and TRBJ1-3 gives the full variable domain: SQTIHQWPATLVQPVGSPLSLECTVEGTSNPNLYWYRQAAGRGLQLLFYSVGIGQISSEVPQNLSASRPQDRQFILSSKKLLLSDSGFYLCALTPEGFSGNTIYFGEGSWLTVV.